The 18 T cell receptor beta chains reported below all come from one sample, sequenced in a study of siplizumab effects on memory and regulatory T cells. Repertoires were generated with immunoSEQ multiplex PCR, while TCRdb's copy carries only in-frame clones and drops some. The sample yields approximately 50,000 clones, over 90% seen once. Sequenced sample: CD8+ T cells sorted from blood. These receptors were obtained from a human donor in good health.

The table lists this clone with a count of one. The chain carries TRBV6-5 and TRBJ1-1, with D perhaps matching TRBD1 (5 bases). V lost 10 bases, J lost 3 bases, and 18 bases lay in between. The CDR3 is 14 amino acids. Germline CDR1 is MNHEY and CDR2 is SVGAGI. The CDR3 nucleotides read TGTGCCACTTGGGACGGTGGCGGGGACACTGAAGCTTTCTTT. Translation: CATWDGGGDTEAFF.

This chain connects TRBV7-9 to TRBJ2-7, with 12 bases matching TRBD1. After removal of 2 bases from V and 6 bases from J, the junction contained 8 bases not matched to a gene. Germline V gene data show CDR1 as SEHNR and CDR2 as FQNEAQ (reference sequence). This CDR3 region has 16 residues. The CDR3 DNA is TGTGCCAGCAGCTTATCGCCCGGGACAGGGGGCCCCGAGCAGTACTTC. Its protein is CASSLSPGTGGPEQYF.

This clone was seen only once. The chain has TRBV19 and TRBJ2-7; perhaps TRBD1 as D (6 bases). The CDR3 is 15 residues long. In germline, CDR1 is LNHDA, CDR2 SQIVND (reference sequence). V gave up 1 base and J gave up 3 bases, with 13 bases separating them. Written as DNA, the CDR3 is TGTGCCAGTAGTATAGCCAGGGGTAGCGTCTACGAGCAGTACTTC. Protein sequence: CASSIARGSVYEQYF.

As to this clone: Additional DNA sequences in this sample encode the identical CDR3. V is TRBV27 and J is TRBJ1-5; D is possibly TRBD1 (5 bases). Per germline, CDR1 MNHEY and CDR2 SMNVEV (reference sequence). Trimming took 5 bases from V and 3 from J, leaving 8 bases between them. This CDR3 is built from 13 residues. CDR3 nucleotide sequence: TGTGCCAGCAGTACAGGATACAATCAGCCCCAGCATTTT. Its translation is CASSTGYNQPQHF.

The chain is built from TRBV27 and TRBJ2-1; 8 bases fit TRBD2. Germline V CDR1 and CDR2: MNHEY, SMNVEV (reference sequence). The trim removed 5 bases at V and 1 base at J, leaving 7 bases unmatched. The CDR3 sequence is 16 residues long. The CDR3 DNA reads as TGTGCCAGCAGTCACAGATCTAGCGGGTCCTACAATGAGCAGTTCTTC. It specifies CASSHRSSGSYNEQFF.

The chain is built from TRBV27 and TRBJ2-7, with TRBD2 identical over 10 bases. V lost 4 bases, J lost 3 bases, and 6 bases stayed unmatched. The CDR3 is 15 residues long. Germline CDR1 reads MNHEY; CDR2 reads SMNVEV (reference sequence). This CDR3 reads CASSWGLASNYEQYF. CDR3 sequence (DNA): TGTGCCAGCAGTTGGGGACTAGCGTCAAACTACGAGCAGTACTTC.

The chain links TRBV7-9 to TRBJ2-6; D might be TRBD1 (6 bases). V shed 4 bases and J shed 2 bases, with 12 bases lying between them. This CDR3 contains 16 residues. Germline lookup yields CDR1 SEHNR and CDR2 FQNEAQ (reference sequence). The CDR3 DNA is TGTGCCAGCAGCTCCAATCACAGGGCTGGGGCCAACGTCCTGACTTTC. It is translated as CASSSNHRAGANVLTF.

The V and J genes are TRBV27 and TRBJ2-2; the D gene is possibly TRBD2 (5 bases). This CDR3 has 15 amino acids. Trimming removed 3 bases at V and 7 bases at J, with 15 bases between. Per germline, CDR1 MNHEY and CDR2 SMNVEV (reference sequence). The CDR3 DNA follows: TGTGCCAGCAGTTTTATATACTTCGAGGGCGGGGAGCTGTTTTTT. The encoded protein is CASSFIYFEGGELFF.

The chain recombines TRBV27 with TRBJ2-7; 10 bases fit TRBD1. The germline V gene encodes CDR1 MNHEY and CDR2 SMNVEV (reference sequence). Trimming at V came to 0 bases and at J to 1 base, leaving 6 bases not matched to a gene. This CDR3 is built from 17 residues. The CDR3 DNA is TGTGCCAGCAGTTTATCCCGGACAGGGGGTCTGTCCTACGAGCAGTACTTC. Its translation: CASSLSRTGGLSYEQYF.

The V call is TRBV7-6, the J call TRBJ2-7; 9 bases fit TRBD1. From germline, CDR1 is SGHVS and CDR2 FNYEAQ. V shed 4 bases and J 2 bases; nucleotides not matched to a gene: 6. CDR3 length: 15 residues. The CDR3 loop is CASSSTGGQTYEQYF. Here the CDR3 DNA reads TGTGCCAGCAGCTCGACAGGGGGACAAACCTACGAGCAGTACTTC.

J is TRBJ2-7 and V is TRBV10-2, with D tentatively TRBD2 (6 bases). V was cut by 10 bases and J by 6 bases, with 22 bases left in between. Germline-derived CDR1 and CDR2 are WSHSY and SAAADI. The CDR3 length is 14 residues. The CDR3 sequence is CATTALTGDREQYF. CDR3 nucleotides: TGCGCCACGACCGCCTTGACGGGAGATCGCGAGCAGTACTTC.

The V and J genes are TRBV19 and TRBJ2-1, with 9 bases identical to TRBD2. The CDR3 totals 15 residues. V was clipped by 3 bases and J by 4 bases; unmatched bases: 4. Germline V gives CDR1 LNHDA, CDR2 SQIVND (reference sequence). CDR3 DNA sequence: TGTGCCAGTAGTATTGGTCTAGCGGGGTACAATGAGCAGTTCTTC. It specifies CASSIGLAGYNEQFF.

The chain carries TRBV7-9 and TRBJ2-5, with D possibly being TRBD1 (6 bases). Trimming took off 4 bases at V and 5 bases at J, with 14 bases between the two ends. The CDR3 has 14 amino acids. The germline V gene has CDR1 SEHNR and CDR2 FQNEAQ (reference sequence). In DNA form, the CDR3 reads TGTGCCAGCAGCTCCCCCCCGAGGGGGGAGACCCAGTACTTC. Residues: CASSSPPRGETQYF.

Only a few counts were recorded for this clone. This rearrangement joins TRBV9 to TRBJ2-1; D is perhaps TRBD2 (5 bases). Germline CDR1 reads SGDLS; CDR2 reads YYNGEE. The germline V and J ends were trimmed by 3 bases and 2 bases, with 12 bases remaining between them. This CDR3 contains 15 residues. CDR3 protein: CASSDSGIPYNEQFF. The CDR3, as DNA: TGTGCCAGCAGCGACAGCGGAATACCCTACAATGAGCAGTTCTTC.

The rearrangement links TRBV9 to TRBJ1-1; D perhaps matches TRBD1 (6 bases). The CDR3 totals 15 residues. Germline CDR1 reads SGDLS; CDR2 reads YYNGEE. Trimming took 5 bases from V and 8 from J, leaving 22 bases between them. The CDR3: CASSSRGDHVAEAFF. The CDR3 DNA reads TGTGCCAGCAGTTCAAGGGGGGACCATGTAGCCGAAGCTTTCTTT.

This sequence joins TRBV27 and TRBJ2-7, with D possibly matching TRBD1 (6 bases). V dropped 1 base and J dropped 4 bases, with 11 bases sitting between them. Germline assignment: CDR1 MNHEY and CDR2 SMNVEV (reference sequence). CDR3 length: 14 amino acids. The CDR3 is CASSLLGGAYEQYF. CDR3 in DNA: TGTGCCAGCAGTTTATTAGGGGGAGCTTACGAGCAGTACTTC.

This CDR3 is CASRPDRDGSIGDTQYF. The CDR3 DNA sequence: TGTGCCAGCAGACCGGACAGGGACGGAAGTATCGGGGATACGCAGTATTTT. V gene TRBV28 combines with J gene TRBJ2-3, with 8 positions matching TRBD1. This CDR3 has 17 residues. Losses at the gene ends were 6 bases for V and 6 bases for J; bases not matched to a gene: 17. Germline CDR1 reads MDHEN; CDR2 reads SYDVKM.

V gene TRBV5-1 combines with J gene TRBJ2-5; D not resolved. Germline CDR1 SGHRS, CDR2 YFSETQ. The ends were cut back, 0 bases at V and 1 base at J, with 7 bases in the middle. The CDR3 is 14 amino acids. The CDR3 loop reads CASSLDWLQETQYF. CDR3 bases: TGCGCCAGCAGCTTGGACTGGCTCCAAGAGACCCAGTACTTC. Complete variable domain (other parts from reference TRBV5-1 and TRBJ2-5): KAGVTQTPRYLIKTRGQQVTLSCSPISGHRSVSWYQQTPGQGLQFLFEYFSETQRNKGNFPGRFSGRQFSNSRSEMNVSTLELGDSALYLCASSLDWLQETQYFGPGTRLLVL.